A single sample gave rise to the 18 T cell receptor beta chains below, sequenced in a study of T cells after yellow fever vaccination (dated by TCRdb to the late 2010s). Library method: 5' RACE. Instrument on record: Illumina NovaSeq 6000. TCRdb trimmed the raw reads at Q25, called clones with MiXCR and kept productive beta chains. Each entry is one CDR3 protein sequence, shown with its most common DNA and genes. The table for this sample lists a few hundred thousand distinct CDR3 sequences; around 4% of them were counted only once. The top ten hold 20% to 25% of the sample. Interpreted using the paper, the treatment or condition label stands for: live attenuated yellow fever vaccine strain. The specimen was PBMCs, collected on the day of the yellow fever booster vaccination. Source of these receptors: a man aged 18 to 30 who received the YFV17D yellow fever vaccine.

Regarding this clonotype: Given a much more abundant clone one base away, this may be a read error. This chain joins TRBV5-1 and TRBJ1-1; TRBD1 might be the D (5 bases). Germline CDR1 SGHRS, CDR2 YFSETQ. Trimming took 2 bases from V and 4 from J, leaving 15 bases between them. The CDR3 sequence is 15 residues long. CDR3: CASSLGKGLATEAFF. The CDR3 DNA reads as TGCGCCAGCAGCTTAGGAAAGGGGTTGGCCACTGAAGCTTTCTTT. The full variable domain, with the rest looked up from reference TRBV5-1 and TRBJ1-1, is KAGVTQTPRYLIKTRGQQVTLSCSPISGHRSVSWYQQTPGQGLQFLFEYFSETQRNKGNFPGRFSGRQFSNSRSEMNVSTLELGDSALYLCASSLGKGLATEAFFGQGTRLTVV.

This clonotype was seen at least ten times. V is TRBV12-3 or TRBV12-4 and J is TRBJ1-5; maybe TRBD1 (6 bases). V dropped 4 bases and J dropped 4 bases, with 11 bases sitting between them. The CDR3 runs to 14 residues. This CDR3 is CASSSSGANQPQHF. CDR3 nucleotide sequence: TGTGCCAGCAGTTCCTCAGGGGCTAATCAGCCCCAGCATTTT.

This clonotype was recorded a few times. The rearrangement links TRBV12-3 or TRBV12-4 to TRBJ2-7, with a weak D call TRBD2 (5 bases). The CDR3 loop spans 16 amino acids. V was clipped by 3 bases and J by 1 base, with 16 bases between them. The CDR3 region is CASSFLRPGRSYEQYF. The DNA for the CDR3 is TGTGCCAGCAGTTTCCTCCGCCCGGGAAGATCCTACGAGCAGTACTTC.

The chain joins TRBV19 to TRBJ2-5, with D unclear. Trimming left V 2 bases short and J 2 bases short, with 9 bases between. This CDR3 is built from 14 residues. The germline gives CDR1 LNHDA, CDR2 SQIVND (reference sequence). Here the CDR3 reads CASSIQARQETQYF. For the CDR3, the DNA is TGTGCCAGTAGTATACAGGCCCGACAAGAGACCCAGTACTTC.

The rearrangement uses TRBV6-6 and TRBJ2-7, with a tentative D call TRBD1 (5 bases). This CDR3 region has 14 residues. Trimming removed 4 bases from V and 1 base from J, with 11 bases in between. Per germline, CDR1 MNHNY and CDR2 SVGAGI (reference sequence). CDR3 protein: CASSSGLGSYEQYV. The CDR3 DNA reads as TGTGCCAGCAGTTCAGGGCTAGGGTCCTACGAGCAGTACGTC.

This clonotype came up many times. The rearrangement links TRBV19 to TRBJ2-2; TRBD1 agrees at 7 bases. CDR3 length: 15 residues. V was clipped by 10 bases and J by 3 bases; unmatched bases: 11. Germline lookup yields CDR1 LNHDA and CDR2 SQIVND (reference sequence). In nucleotides, the CDR3 is TGTGCCACCAGCCCCGGGGACAGATACACCGGGGAGCTGTTTTTT. Translating gives CATSPGDRYTGELFF.

This clonotype turned up a few times. The V gene is TRBV6-4, the J gene TRBJ1-5, with 8 bases matching TRBD1. The V segment lost 6 bases and the J segment 3 bases; nucleotides outside the gene matches: 16. The CDR3 is 18 residues long. CDR1 MRHNA and CDR2 SNTAGT come from the germline V gene. The CDR3 sequence: CASRAAPRDRILNQPQHF. In DNA form, the CDR3 reads TGTGCCAGCAGAGCGGCCCCCCGGGACAGGATCCTCAATCAGCCCCAGCATTTT.

This clonotype appeared many times. The chain combines TRBV24-1 with TRBJ2-1; TRBD1 or TRBD2 may be the D gene (5 bases each). Germline V gene lookup returns CDR1 KGHDR and CDR2 SFDVKD. V was clipped by 0 bases and J by 4 bases, with 21 bases between them. The CDR3 is 19 amino acids. CDR3 sequence reads: CATSDLWDGLVRKYNEQFF. The DNA of the CDR3 is TGTGCCACCAGTGATTTGTGGGACGGCTTGGTCCGAAAATACAATGAGCAGTTCTTC.

This clonotype was observed many times. The chain carries TRBV4-1 and TRBJ2-7, with unresolved D. Germline values: CDR1 MGHRA, CDR2 YSYEKL. The CDR3 is 14 residues long. V was cut by 6 bases and J by 4 bases, with 16 bases left in between. The CDR3 nucleotides read TGCGCCAGCAGTCAGATTGTGGTGTCTTACGAGCAGTACTTC. Its translation is CASSQIVVSYEQYF.

This clonotype was seen at least ten times. The rearrangement links TRBV5-6 to TRBJ1-5, with 9 bases aligning to TRBD1. Germline CDR1 is SGHDT and CDR2 is YYEEEE. V lost 4 bases and J lost 5; bases outside the gene matches: 4. There are 14 residues in the CDR3. The CDR3 loop is CASSADRGDQPQHF. As DNA, the CDR3 is TGTGCCAGCAGCGCCGACAGGGGGGATCAGCCCCAGCATTTT.

This clonotype was observed many times. The gene calls are TRBV7-3 and TRBJ2-1; tentative D call: TRBD2 (5 bases). This CDR3 region has 13 residues. Trimming removed 1 base from V and 5 bases from J, with 6 bases in between. Germline V gene data show CDR1 as SGHTA and CDR2 as FQGTGA. The CDR3 here is CASSLMRDNEQFF. The CDR3 nucleotides are TGTGCCAGCAGCTTAATGAGGGACAATGAGCAGTTCTTC.

The chain is built from TRBV20-1 and TRBJ1-5; 8 bases map to TRBD1. Germline V gives CDR1 DFQATT, CDR2 SNEGSKA (reference sequence). After removal of 0 bases from V and 6 bases from J, the junction contained 10 bases not matched to a gene. The CDR3 spans 16 residues. CDR3 loop: CSARDGADRVGQPQHF. In DNA form, the CDR3 reads TGCAGTGCTAGAGATGGCGCGGACAGGGTCGGTCAGCCCCAGCATTTT.

This clonotype was counted at least ten times. The CDR3 DNA sequence: TGTGCCAGCAGGAAAGGGGCTACAGGGAAAGAGGCGCACGTCCTGACTTTC. It encodes CASRKGATGKEAHVLTF. The chain has TRBV6-1 and TRBJ2-6; D perhaps matches TRBD1 (6 bases). CDR1 is MNHNS and CDR2 is SASEGT in the germline V gene. Trimming removed 6 bases from V and 11 bases from J, with 26 bases in between. CDR3 length: 17 residues.

J is TRBJ1-1 and V is TRBV4-2, with D unresolved. V was trimmed by 2 bases and J by 4 bases, leaving 14 bases between them. Germline CDR1 reads LGHNA; CDR2 reads YNFKEQ. The CDR3 covers 15 residues. The CDR3 spells CASSQTGVGGTEAFF. DNA of the CDR3: TGTGCCAGCAGCCAAACTGGGGTGGGAGGCACTGAAGCTTTCTTT.

The chain employs TRBV10-3 and TRBJ2-2; D ambiguous. The V gene's germline CDR1 is ENHRY and CDR2 SYGVKD. CDR3 length equals 13 residues. The V end lost 9 bases, the J end lost 2 bases, and 10 bases lay between the germline ends. The CDR3 DNA follows: TGTGCCATAAAAGGACCCAACACCGGGGAGCTGTTTTTT. Protein: CAIKGPNTGELFF.

There are many counts of this clonotype. The chain uses TRBV29-1 and TRBJ2-3; 9 positions agree with TRBD2. Germline CDR1 SQVTM, CDR2 ANQGSEA. V gave up 1 base and J gave up 6 bases; unmatched junction bases: 5. CDR3 length equals 14 residues. As DNA, the CDR3 is TGCAGCGTTGAAGGACTAGCGGTGGGGGATACGCAGTATTTT. Its translation: CSVEGLAVGDTQYF.

This clonotype was detected many times. The V call is TRBV7-2, the J call TRBJ1-2; 8 positions match TRBD1. Germline V CDR1 and CDR2: SGHTA, FQGNSA. Trimming removed 2 bases from V and 7 bases from J; junction bases left unmatched: 6. This CDR3 comprises 14 residues. This CDR3 reads CASSLSPGGRGYTF. CDR3 nucleotides: TGTGCCAGCAGCTTATCCCCAGGGGGCCGTGGCTACACCTTC.

This clonotype was found a few times. The chain couples TRBV19 to TRBJ2-1; 10 positions agree with TRBD2. The J segment lost 0 bases and the V segment lost 1 base, leaving 12 bases of the junction unmatched. This CDR3 comprises 20 residues. Germline-derived CDR1 and CDR2 are LNHDA and SQIVND (reference sequence). CDR3 coding DNA: TGTGCCAGTAGTATAGGCCCCTGGACTAGCGGTCCGAGCTCCTACAATGAGCAGTTCTTC. Residues: CASSIGPWTSGPSSYNEQFF.